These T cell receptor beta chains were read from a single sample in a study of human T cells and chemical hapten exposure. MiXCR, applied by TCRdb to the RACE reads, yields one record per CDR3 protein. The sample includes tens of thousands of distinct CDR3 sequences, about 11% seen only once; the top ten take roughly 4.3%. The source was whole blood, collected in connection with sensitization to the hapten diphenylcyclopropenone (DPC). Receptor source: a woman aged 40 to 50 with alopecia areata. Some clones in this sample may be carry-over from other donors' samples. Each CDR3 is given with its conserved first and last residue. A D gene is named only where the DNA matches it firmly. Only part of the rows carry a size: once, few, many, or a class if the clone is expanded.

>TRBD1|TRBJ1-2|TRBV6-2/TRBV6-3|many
CASSSTGGWDGYTF
TGTGCCAGCAGCTCAACAGGGGGCTGGGATGGCTACACCTTC
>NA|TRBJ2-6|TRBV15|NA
CATSRPGQANVLTF
TGTGCCACCAGCAGGCCCGGACAGGCCAACGTCCTGACTTTC
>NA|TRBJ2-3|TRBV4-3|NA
CASSQGRPGRDTQYF
TGCGCCAGCAGCCAGGGTCGCCCGGGGAGAGATACGCAGTATTTT
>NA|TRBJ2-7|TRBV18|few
CASSPSRVDKEYF
TGTGCCAGCTCACCGAGTCGTGTAGACAAAGAGTACTTC
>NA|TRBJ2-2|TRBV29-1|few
CSVEARLGNTGELFF
TGCAGCGTTGAAGCTCGACTAGGAAACACCGGGGAGCTGTTTTTT
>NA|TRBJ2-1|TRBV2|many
CASSVRLIYNEQFF
TGTGCCAGCAGTGTACGGTTAATATACAATGAGCAGTTCTTC
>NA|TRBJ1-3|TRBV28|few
CASSLIQGSTSGNTIYF
TGTGCCAGCAGTTTAATTCAGGGGTCTACCTCTGGAAACACCATATATTTT
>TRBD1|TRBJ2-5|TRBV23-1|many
CASRQGALGETQYF
TGCGCCAGCAGACAGGGGGCGCTCGGGGAGACCCAGTACTTC
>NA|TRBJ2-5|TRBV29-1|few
CSVGTNTQETQYF
TGCAGCGTGGGGACCAATACCCAAGAGACCCAGTACTTC
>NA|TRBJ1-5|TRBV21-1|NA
CAPWDRGSNQPQHF
TGTGCCCCATGGGACAGGGGTAGCAATCAGCCCCAGCATTTT
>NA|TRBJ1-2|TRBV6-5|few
CASSPGRQGYGYTF
TGTGCCAGCAGCCCGGGACGGCAAGGGTATGGCTACACCTTC
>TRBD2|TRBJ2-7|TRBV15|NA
CATSRGGTSYEQYF
TGTGCCACCAGCAGAGGGGGGACTAGCTACGAGCAGTACTTC
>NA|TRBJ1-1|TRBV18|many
CASSPPPGRGTEAFF
TGTGCCAGCTCACCACCACCGGGTCGTGGCACTGAAGCTTTCTTT
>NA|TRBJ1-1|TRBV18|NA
CASSPPGVGTEAFF
TGTGCCAGCTCACCACCGGGGGTAGGGACTGAAGCTTTCTTT
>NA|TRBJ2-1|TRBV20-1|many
CSARKKQGSYNEQFF
TGCAGTGCTAGAAAGAAGCAGGGTTCCTACAATGAGCAGTTCTTC
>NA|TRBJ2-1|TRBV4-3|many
CASSQDYGAGREQFF
TGCGCCAGCAGCCAAGATTATGGGGCAGGTCGGGAGCAGTTCTTC
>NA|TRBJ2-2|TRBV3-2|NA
CASSQSRGGTGELFF
TGTGCCAGCAGCCAATCTAGAGGAGGAACCGGGGAGCTGTTTTTT
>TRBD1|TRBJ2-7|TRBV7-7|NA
CASSRRTGGFNEQYF
TGTGCCAGCAGCCGTCGGACAGGGGGGTTCAACGAGCAGTACTTC
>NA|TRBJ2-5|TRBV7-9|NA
CASSEAGQETQYF
TGTGCCAGCAGCGAGGCGGGGCAAGAGACCCAGTACTTC
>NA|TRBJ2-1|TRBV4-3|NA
CASSQGLLGNEQFF
TGCGCCAGCAGCCAAGGTTTACTAGGGAATGAGCAGTTCTTC
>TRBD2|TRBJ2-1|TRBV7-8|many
CASSPGTSGYNEQFF
TGTGCCAGCAGCCCGGGGACTAGCGGGTACAATGAGCAGTTCTTC
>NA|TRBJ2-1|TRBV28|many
CAAGDRAPVGQFF
TGTGCAGCGGGGGACAGAGCTCCTGTTGGGCAGTTCTTC
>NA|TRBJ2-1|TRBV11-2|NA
CASSLVQGSSYNEQFF
TGTGCCAGCAGCTTAGTTCAGGGATCCTCCTACAATGAGCAGTTCTTC
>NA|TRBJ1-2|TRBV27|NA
CASSLGPAGENGYTF
TGTGCCAGCAGTTTAGGCCCGGCGGGGGAGAATGGCTACACCTTC
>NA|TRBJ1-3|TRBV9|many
CASSVSGSAGNTIYF
TGTGCCAGCAGCGTATCAGGGTCTGCTGGAAACACCATATATTTT
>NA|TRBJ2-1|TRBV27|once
CASRSNGGQFHEQFF
TGTGCCAGCAGAAGCAACGGCGGACAGTTCCATGAGCAGTTCTTC
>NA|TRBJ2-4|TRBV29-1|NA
CSVEEGLDIQYF
TGCAGCGTTGAGGAGGGTTTGGACATTCAGTACTTC
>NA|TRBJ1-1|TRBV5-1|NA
CASSFEARNTEAFF
TGCGCCAGCAGCTTCGAAGCTCGGAACACTGAAGCTTTCTTT
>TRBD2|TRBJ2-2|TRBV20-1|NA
CSARETSGQYSNTGELFF
TGCAGTGCTAGGGAGACTAGCGGACAATATTCGAACACCGGGGAGCTGTTTTTT
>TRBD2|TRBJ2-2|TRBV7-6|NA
CASSSGLADTGELFF
TGTGCCAGCAGCTCCGGACTAGCGGACACCGGGGAGCTGTTTTTT
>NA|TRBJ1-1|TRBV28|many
CASSFGGRAEAFF
TGTGCCAGCAGTTTTGGGGGGCGGGCTGAAGCTTTCTTT
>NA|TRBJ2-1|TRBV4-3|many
CASSQLQFSDEQFF
TGCGCCAGCAGCCAACTGCAATTTAGCGATGAGCAGTTCTTC
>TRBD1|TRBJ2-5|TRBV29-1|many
CSVEGTGSSETQYF
TGCAGCGTTGAGGGGACAGGGAGTTCAGAGACCCAGTACTTC
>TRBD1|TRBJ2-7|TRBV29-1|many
CSVGQGQVGSYEQYF
TGCAGCGTGGGACAGGGACAGGTGGGATCCTACGAGCAGTACTTC
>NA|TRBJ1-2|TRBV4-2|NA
CASSQERVGYGYTF
TGTGCCAGCAGCCAAGAAAGGGTTGGCTATGGCTACACCTTC
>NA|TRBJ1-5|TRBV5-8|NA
CASSLGERSNQPQHF
TGTGCCAGCAGCCTGGGGGAGAGGAGCAATCAGCCCCAGCATTTT
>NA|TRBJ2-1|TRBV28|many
CASSLRGAYNEQFF
TGTGCCAGCAGTTTAAGAGGAGCCTACAATGAGCAGTTCTTC
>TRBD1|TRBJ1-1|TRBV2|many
CASGRQGALTEAFF
TGTGCCAGCGGGCGACAGGGGGCTCTCACTGAAGCTTTCTTT
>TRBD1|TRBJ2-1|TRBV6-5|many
CASSETGGSYNEQFF
TGTGCCAGCAGTGAGACAGGGGGCTCCTACAATGAGCAGTTCTTC
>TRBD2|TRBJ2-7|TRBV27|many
CASGRVRLYEQYF
TGTGCCAGCGGGAGGGTACGGCTCTACGAGCAGTACTTC
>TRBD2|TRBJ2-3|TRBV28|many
CASTLWRGRTDTQYF
TGTGCCAGCACTCTGTGGCGCGGGAGGACAGATACGCAGTATTTT
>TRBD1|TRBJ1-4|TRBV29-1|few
CSVERGRGPNEKLFF
TGCAGCGTTGAAAGAGGCAGGGGGCCTAATGAAAAACTGTTTTTT